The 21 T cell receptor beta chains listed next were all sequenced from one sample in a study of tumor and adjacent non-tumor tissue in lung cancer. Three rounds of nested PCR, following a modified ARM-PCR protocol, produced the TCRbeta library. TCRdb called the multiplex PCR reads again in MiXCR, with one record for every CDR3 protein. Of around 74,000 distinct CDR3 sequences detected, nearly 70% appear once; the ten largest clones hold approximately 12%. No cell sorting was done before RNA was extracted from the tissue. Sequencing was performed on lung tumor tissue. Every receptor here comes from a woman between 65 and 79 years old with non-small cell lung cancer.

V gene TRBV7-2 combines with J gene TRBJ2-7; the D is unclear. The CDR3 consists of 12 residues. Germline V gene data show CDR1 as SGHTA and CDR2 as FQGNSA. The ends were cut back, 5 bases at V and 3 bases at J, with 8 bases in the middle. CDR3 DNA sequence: TGTGCCAGCAGCCCCGGAAGCTACGAGCAGTACTTC. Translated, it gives CASSPGSYEQYF.

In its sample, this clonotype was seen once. The CDR3 DNA follows: TGCAGTGCTAACGACAGGGGGCGGTGGACCGGGGAGCTGTTTTTT. This codes for CSANDRGRWTGELFF. This sequence joins TRBV20-1 and TRBJ2-2; TRBD1 matches at 10 bases. This CDR3 region has 15 residues. CDR1 DFQATT and CDR2 SNEGSKA come from the germline V gene (reference sequence). V was clipped by 4 bases and J by 5 bases; unmatched bases: 7.

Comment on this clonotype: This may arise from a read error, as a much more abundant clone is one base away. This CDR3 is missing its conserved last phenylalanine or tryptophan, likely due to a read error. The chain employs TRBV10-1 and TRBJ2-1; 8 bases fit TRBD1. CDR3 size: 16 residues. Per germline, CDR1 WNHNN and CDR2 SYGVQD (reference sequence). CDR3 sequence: CASSGPGQGAYNGQFL. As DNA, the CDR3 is TGCGCCAGCAGTGGACCCGGCCAGGGGGCTTACAATGGGCAGTTCCTC.

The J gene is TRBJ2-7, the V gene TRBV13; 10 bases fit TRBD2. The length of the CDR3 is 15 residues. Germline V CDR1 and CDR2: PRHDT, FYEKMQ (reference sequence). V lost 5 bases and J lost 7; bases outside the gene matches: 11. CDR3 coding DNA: TGTGCCAGCAGCAAGTGGGCTAGCGGGAGATCGGAGCAGTACTTC. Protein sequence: CASSKWASGRSEQYF.

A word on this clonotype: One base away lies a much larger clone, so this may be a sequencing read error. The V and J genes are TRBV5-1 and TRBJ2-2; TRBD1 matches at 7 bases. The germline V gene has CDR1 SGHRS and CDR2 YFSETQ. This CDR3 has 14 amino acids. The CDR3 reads CPSSLGGNTGELFF. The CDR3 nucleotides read TGCCCCAGCAGCTTAGGGGGCAACACCGGGGAGCTGTTTTTT.

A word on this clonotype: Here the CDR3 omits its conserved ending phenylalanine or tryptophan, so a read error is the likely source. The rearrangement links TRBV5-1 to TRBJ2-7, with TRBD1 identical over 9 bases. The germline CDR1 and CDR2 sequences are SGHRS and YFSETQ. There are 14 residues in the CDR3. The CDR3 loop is CANSPGTGHYEQYL. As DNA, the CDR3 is TGCGCCAACAGCCCCGGGACAGGGCACTACGAGCAGTACCTC.

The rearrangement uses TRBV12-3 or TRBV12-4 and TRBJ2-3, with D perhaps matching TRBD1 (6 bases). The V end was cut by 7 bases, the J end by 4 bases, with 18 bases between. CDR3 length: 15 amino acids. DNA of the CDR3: TGTGCCAGCAATTTGGCGGCCCCAGGGGCAGATACGCAGTATTTT. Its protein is CASNLAAPGADTQYF.

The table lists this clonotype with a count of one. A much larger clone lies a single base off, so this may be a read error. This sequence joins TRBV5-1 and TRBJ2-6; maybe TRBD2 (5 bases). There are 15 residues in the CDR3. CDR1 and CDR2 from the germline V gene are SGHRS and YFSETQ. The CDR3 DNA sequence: TGCTCCAGCAGCTTTTCGGGGACTGGGGCCAACGTCCTGACTTTC. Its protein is CSSSFSGTGANVLTF.

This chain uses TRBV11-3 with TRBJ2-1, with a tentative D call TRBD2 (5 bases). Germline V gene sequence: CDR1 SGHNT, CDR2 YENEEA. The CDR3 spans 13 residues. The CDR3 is CSSSPRRDNEQFF. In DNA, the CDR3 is TGTTCAAGCAGCCCCCGGCGGGACAATGAGCAGTTCTTC.

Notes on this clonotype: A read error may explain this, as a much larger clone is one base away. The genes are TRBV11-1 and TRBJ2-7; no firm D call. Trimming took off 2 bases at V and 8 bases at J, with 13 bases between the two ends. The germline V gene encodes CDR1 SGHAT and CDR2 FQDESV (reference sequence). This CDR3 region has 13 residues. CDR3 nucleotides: TGTGCCAGCAGCTTAATCGCAGAGAGCAAGCAGTACTTC. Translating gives CASSLIAESKQYF.

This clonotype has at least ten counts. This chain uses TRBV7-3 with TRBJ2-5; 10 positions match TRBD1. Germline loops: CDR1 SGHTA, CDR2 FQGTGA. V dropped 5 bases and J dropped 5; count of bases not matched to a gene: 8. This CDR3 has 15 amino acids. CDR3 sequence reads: CASSIRGQGPETQYF. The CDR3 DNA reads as TGTGCCAGCAGCATTAGGGGACAGGGGCCGGAGACCCAGTACTTC. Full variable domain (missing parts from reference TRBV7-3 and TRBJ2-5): GAGVSQTPSNKVTEKGKYVELRCDPISGHTALYWYRQSLGQGPEFLIYFQGTGAADDSGLPNDRFFAVRPEGSVSTLKIQRTERGDSAVYLCASSIRGQGPETQYFGPGTRLLVL.

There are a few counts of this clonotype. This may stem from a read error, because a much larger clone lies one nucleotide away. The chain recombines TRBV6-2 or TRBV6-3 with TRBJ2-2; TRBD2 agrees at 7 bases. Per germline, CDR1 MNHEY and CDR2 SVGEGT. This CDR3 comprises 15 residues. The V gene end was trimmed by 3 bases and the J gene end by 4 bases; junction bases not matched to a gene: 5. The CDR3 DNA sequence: TGTGCCAGCAGTTATGCGGGAGAGGTCACCGGGGAGCTGTTTTTT. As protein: CASSYAGEVTGELFF.

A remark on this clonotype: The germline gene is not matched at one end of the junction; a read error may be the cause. The CDR3 region is CASSLGQGNAEIQYF. The CDR3 DNA sequence: TGTGCCAGCAGCTTGGGACAGGGGAATGCTGAGATCCAGTACTTC. V gene TRBV5-6 combines with J gene TRBJ2-5; 8 bases map to TRBD1. The CDR3 totals 15 residues. In germline, CDR1 is SGHDT, CDR2 YYEEEE. The full variable domain, its missing parts supplied by reference TRBV5-6 and TRBJ2-5, is DAGVTQSPTHLIKTRGQQVTLRCSPKSGHDTVSWYQQALGQGPQFIFQYYEEEERQRGNFPDRFSGHQFPNYSSELNVNALLLGDSALYLCASSLGQGNAEIQYFGPGTRLLVL.

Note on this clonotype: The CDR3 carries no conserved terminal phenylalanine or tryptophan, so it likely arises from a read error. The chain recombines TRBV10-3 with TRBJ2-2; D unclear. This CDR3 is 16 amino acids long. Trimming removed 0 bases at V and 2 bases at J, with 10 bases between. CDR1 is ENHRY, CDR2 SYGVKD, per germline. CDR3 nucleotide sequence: TGTGCCATCAGTGAGTCGGGCAGAACAAACACCGGGGAGCTGTTTCAT. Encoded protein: CAISESGRTNTGELFH.

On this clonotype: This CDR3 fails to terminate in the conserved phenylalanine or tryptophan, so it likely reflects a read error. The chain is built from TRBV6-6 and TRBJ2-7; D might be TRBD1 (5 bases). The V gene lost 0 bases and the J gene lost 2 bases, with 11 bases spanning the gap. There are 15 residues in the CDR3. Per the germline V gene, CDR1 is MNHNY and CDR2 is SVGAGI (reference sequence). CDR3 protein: CASSYSRGSTYEQYL. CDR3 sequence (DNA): TGTGCCAGCAGTTACTCTAGGGGATCGACCTACGAGCAGTACTTA.

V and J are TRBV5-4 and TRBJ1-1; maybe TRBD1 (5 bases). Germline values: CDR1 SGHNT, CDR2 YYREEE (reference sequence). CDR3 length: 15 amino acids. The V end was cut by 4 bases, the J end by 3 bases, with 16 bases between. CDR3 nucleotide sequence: TGTGCCAGCAGCCTTACCGGACATGGTGACACTGAAGCTTTCTTT. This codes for CASSLTGHGDTEAFF.

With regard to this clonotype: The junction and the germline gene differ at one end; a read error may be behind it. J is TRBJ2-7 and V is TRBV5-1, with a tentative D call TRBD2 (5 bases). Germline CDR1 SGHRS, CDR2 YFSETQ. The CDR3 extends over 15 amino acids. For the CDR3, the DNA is TGCGCCAGCAGAGGTGAGGGAATGAGCTCCTACAAGCAGTACTTC. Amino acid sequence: CASRGEGMSSYKQYF.

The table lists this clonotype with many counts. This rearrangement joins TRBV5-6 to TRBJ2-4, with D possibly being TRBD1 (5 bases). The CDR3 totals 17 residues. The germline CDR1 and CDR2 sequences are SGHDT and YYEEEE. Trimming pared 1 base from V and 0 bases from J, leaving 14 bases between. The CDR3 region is CASSLRRAFVAKNIQYF. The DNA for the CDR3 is TGTGCCAGCAGCTTGCGCAGGGCATTTGTAGCCAAAAACATTCAGTACTTC.

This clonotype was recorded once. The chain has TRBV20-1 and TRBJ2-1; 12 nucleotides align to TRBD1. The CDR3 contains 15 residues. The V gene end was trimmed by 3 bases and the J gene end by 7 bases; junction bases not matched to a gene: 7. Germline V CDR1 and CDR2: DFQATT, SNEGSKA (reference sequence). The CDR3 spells CSASRDRGHRNEQFF. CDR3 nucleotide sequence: TGCAGTGCTAGCCGGGACAGGGGGCATCGGAATGAGCAGTTCTTC.

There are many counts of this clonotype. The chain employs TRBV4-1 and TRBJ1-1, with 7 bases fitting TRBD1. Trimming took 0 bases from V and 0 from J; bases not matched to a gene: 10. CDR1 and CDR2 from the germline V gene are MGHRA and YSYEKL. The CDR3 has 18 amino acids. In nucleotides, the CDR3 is TGCGCCAGCAGCCAAGATTCCGGACAGGCACTATTGAACACTGAAGCTTTCTTT. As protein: CASSQDSGQALLNTEAFF.

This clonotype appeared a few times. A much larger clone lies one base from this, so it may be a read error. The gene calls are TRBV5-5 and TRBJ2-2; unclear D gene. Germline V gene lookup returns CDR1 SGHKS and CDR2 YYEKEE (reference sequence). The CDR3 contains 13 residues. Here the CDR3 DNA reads TGTGTCAGCAGCCAGGCCCCCACCGGGGAGCTGTTTTTT. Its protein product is CVSSQAPTGELFF.